This T cell receptor (beta chain) comes out of a study of PD-1 blockade in classical Hodgkin lymphoma. General study points: Nivolumab initiated under 1 year post-ASCT led to patient exclusion. Diversity in CD4+ TCRs, unlike that measured in CD8+ TCRs, had risen significantly by C4D1. According to reports, newly diagnosed patients had lower baseline TCR diversity than healthy donors, and relapsed/refractory patients had lower baseline TCR diversity still.

TCRdb keeps only in-frame clones here, not all; method: immunoSEQ multiplex PCR. Altogether around 99,000 clones are present, 80% to 90% being singletons, with the ten largest covering under 20%. Concerning this clone: Its antigen is undetermined.

Every one of the patients relapsed after autologous stem cell transplantation (brentuximab vedotin exposure was variable). CDR3 length: 14 amino acids. Looked up from germline, CDR1 is LNHNV and CDR2 is YYDKDF (reference sequence). Trimming removed 0 bases from V and 5 bases from J, with 8 bases in between. The clonotype comes from a human donor with classical Hodgkin lymphoma. The sequencing here drew on peripheral blood mononuclear cells (PBMCs), taken before the second cycle of nivolumab. The chain employs TRBV15 and TRBJ2-1; a possible D gene is TRBD2 (6 bases). The CDR3, as DNA: TGTGCCACCAGCAGAGATGGCGGGAACAATGAGCAGTTCTTC. Its translation: CATSRDGGNNEQFF.